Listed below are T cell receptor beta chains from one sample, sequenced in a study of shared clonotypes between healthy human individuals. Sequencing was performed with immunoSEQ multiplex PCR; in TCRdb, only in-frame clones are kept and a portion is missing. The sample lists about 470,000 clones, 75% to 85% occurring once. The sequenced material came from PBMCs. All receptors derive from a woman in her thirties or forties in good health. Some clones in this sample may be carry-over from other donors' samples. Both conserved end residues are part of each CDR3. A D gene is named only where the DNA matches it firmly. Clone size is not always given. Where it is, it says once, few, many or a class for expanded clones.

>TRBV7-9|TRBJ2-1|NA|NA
TGTGCCAGCAGCCCGCCGGGGGCAGGGCCTCACAGATACCAGTTCTTC
CASSPPGAGPHRYQFF
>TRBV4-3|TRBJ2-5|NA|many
TGCGCCAGCAGCCAAGATACGGGGAAGGGAGAGACCCAGTACTTC
CASSQDTGKGETQYF
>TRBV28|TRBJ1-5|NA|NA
TGTGCCAGCAGTTTCCCGGCCAGGGCCCAGCATTTT
CASSFPARAQHF
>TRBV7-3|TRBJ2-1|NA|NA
TGTGCCAGCAGCCCCGGGCGAGACAATGAGCAGTTCTTC
CASSPGRDNEQFF
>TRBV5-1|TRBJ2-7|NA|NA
TGCGCCAGCAGCTTGGCTACAGGTCCCCTCGACGAGCAGTACTTC
CASSLATGPLDEQYF
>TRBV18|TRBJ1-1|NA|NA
TGTGCCAGCTCACCAGAATCACCTTCAGGAGGGCGAACTGAAGCTTTCTTT
CASSPESPSGGRTEAFF
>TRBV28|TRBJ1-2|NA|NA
TGTGCCAGCAGTTTAGCCATGGGACGAACCTATGGCTACACCTTC
CASSLAMGRTYGYTF
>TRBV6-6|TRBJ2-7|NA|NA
TGTGCCAGCAGTTACTCCGACAGTCCTGCCTACGAGCAGTACTTC
CASSYSDSPAYEQYF
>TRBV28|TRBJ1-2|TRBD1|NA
TGTGCCAGCCTTCTCGACAGGGCTGTTGATGGCTACACCTTC
CASLLDRAVDGYTF
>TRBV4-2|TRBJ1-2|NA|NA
TGTGCCAGCAGCCAGGCGACGGAAAACTATGGCTACACCTTC
CASSQATENYGYTF
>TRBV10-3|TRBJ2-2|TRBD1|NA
TGTGCCATCAGTGAGAGGACAGGGTGGACCGGGGAGCTGTTTTTT
CAISERTGWTGELFF
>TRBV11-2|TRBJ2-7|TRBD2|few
TGTGCCAGCAGCCCTGTGGGACTAGCGGGAGGCGAGCAGTACTTC
CASSPVGLAGGEQYF
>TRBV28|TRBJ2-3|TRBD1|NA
TGTGCCAGCAGTTGGAGGACAGGGCAGGCGCAGTATTTT
CASSWRTGQAQYF
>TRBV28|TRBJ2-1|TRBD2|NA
TGTGCCAGCAATATGGGACTAGCGGGAGACCTTGAAGAGCAGTTCTTC
CASNMGLAGDLEEQFF
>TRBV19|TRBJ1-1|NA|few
TGTGCCAGTAGTACCTTATGGGGGAAGGGGGCTGAAGCTTTCTTT
CASSTLWGKGAEAFF
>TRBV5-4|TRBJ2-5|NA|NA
TGTGCCAGCAGCAACTCAGGGTCGGAGACCCAGTACTTC
CASSNSGSETQYF
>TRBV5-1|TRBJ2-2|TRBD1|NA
TGCGCCAGCAGCCTGGGACAGGGGTTCAATTCCGGGGAGCTGTTTTTT
CASSLGQGFNSGELFF
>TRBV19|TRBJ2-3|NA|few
TGTGCCAGTAGTATGAGGGCCGGTAGCACAGATACGCAGTATTTT
CASSMRAGSTDTQYF
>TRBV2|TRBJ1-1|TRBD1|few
TGTGCCAGCAAGAGGACAGGGGGCGTCCCTGAAGCTTTCTTT
CASKRTGGVPEAFF
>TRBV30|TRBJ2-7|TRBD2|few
TGTGCCTTACCCCGGGCCGGGAGGGGCGAGCAGTACTTC
CALPRAGRGEQYF
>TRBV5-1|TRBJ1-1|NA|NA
TGCGCCAGCAGCTTGATGGGGGCAATGAACACTGAAGCTTTCTTT
CASSLMGAMNTEAFF
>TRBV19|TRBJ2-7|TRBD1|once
TGTGCCAGTAGTATCGGGACAGGGGGCAGGAACGAGCAGTACTTC
CASSIGTGGRNEQYF
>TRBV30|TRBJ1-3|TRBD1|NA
TGTGCCTGGGCGACAGGGTTATCAAACACCATATATTTT
CAWATGLSNTIYF
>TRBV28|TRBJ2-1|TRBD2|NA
TGTGCCAGCAGTGTTGGCGGGAGGGCGCGGAATGAGCAGTTCTTC
CASSVGGRARNEQFF
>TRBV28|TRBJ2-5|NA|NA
TGTGCCAGCAGTGCCCCCACCCGATGGGACACGCAGGAGGAGACCCAGTACTTC
CASSAPTRWDTQEETQYF
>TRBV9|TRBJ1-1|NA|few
TGTGCCAGCAGCGTAGTGACGAACACTGAAGCTTTCTTT
CASSVVTNTEAFF
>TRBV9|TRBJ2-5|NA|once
TGTGCCAGCAGCCCCCGCCCGGGGCGGGAGACCCAGTACTTC
CASSPRPGRETQYF
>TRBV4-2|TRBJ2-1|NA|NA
TGTGCCAGCAGCCAACGACCAGGGAGGGACACTAACAATGAGCAGTTCTTC
CASSQRPGRDTNNEQFF
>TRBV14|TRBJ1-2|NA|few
TGTGCCAGCAGCCAAGGGGGAGGACTGGGCTATGGCTACACCTTC
CASSQGGGLGYGYTF
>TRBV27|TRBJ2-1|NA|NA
TGTGCCAGCAATCCCCCGGGACCGGGGTCCTCCCCATCCGTGAATGAGCAGTTCTTC
CASNPPGPGSSPSVNEQFF
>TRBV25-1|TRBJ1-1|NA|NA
TGTGCCAGCAGTGAACCGGGACTCGGGAACACTGAAGCTTTCTTT
CASSEPGLGNTEAFF
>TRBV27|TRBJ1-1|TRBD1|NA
TGTGCCAGCAGTCCGTGGGGACAGGGAATTGAAGCTTTCTTT
CASSPWGQGIEAFF
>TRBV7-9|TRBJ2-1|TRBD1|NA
TGTGCCAGCAGCAGAACCGGGACAGCCTACAATGAGCAGTTCTTC
CASSRTGTAYNEQFF
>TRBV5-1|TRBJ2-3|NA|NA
TGCGCCAGCGGCGGTATAGCGGTCCGGGATACGCAGTATTTT
CASGGIAVRDTQYF
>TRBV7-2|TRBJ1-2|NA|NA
TGTGCCAGCAGCTTAGACGCGCTCAGGGGTTCCTACACCTTC
CASSLDALRGSYTF
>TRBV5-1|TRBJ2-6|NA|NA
TGCGCCAGCAATCTGGGAGCAGAGGGGGCCAACGTCCTGACTTTC
CASNLGAEGANVLTF
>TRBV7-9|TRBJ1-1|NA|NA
TGTGCCAGCAGCATAGAAGCAGGGAACACTGAAGCTTTCTTT
CASSIEAGNTEAFF
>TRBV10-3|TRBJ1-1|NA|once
TGTGCCATCAGTGAGAACGGCGGCATCACTGAAGCTTTCTTT
CAISENGGITEAFF
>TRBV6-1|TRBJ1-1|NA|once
TGTGCCAGCGGATACCTCCCCACTGAAGCTTTCTTT
CASGYLPTEAFF
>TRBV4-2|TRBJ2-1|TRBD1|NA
TGTGCCAGCAGCCAAGAGGACAGGGTGGGATACAATGAGCAGTTCTTC
CASSQEDRVGYNEQFF
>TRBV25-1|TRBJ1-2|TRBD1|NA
TGTGCCAGCAGTGAAGAGAGGACAGGTAGCTATGGCTACACCTTC
CASSEERTGSYGYTF
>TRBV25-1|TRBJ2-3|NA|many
TGTGCCAGCAGTGAACGGGATAGGGGGGCAGATACGCAGTATTTT
CASSERDRGADTQYF
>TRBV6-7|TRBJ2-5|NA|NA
TGTGCCAGCACCGGGCGTCGAAGGCGAGGGGAGACCCAGTACTTC
CASTGRRRRGETQYF
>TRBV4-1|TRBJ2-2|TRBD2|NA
TGCGCCAGCAGCCAAGACTGGGATATATGGCTAGCGGGTTCGAACACCGGGGAGCTGTTTTTT
CASSQDWDIWLAGSNTGELFF
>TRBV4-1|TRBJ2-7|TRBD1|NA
TGCGCCAGCAGCCGGACAGGGGTCTCCTACGAGCAGTACTTC
CASSRTGVSYEQYF
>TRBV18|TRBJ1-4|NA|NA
TGTGCCAGCTCAGAAACAGACGGGACACTTGAAAAACTGTTTTTT
CASSETDGTLEKLFF
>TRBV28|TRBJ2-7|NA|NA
TGTGCCAGCGGGACCCACTACGAGCAGTACTTC
CASGTHYEQYF
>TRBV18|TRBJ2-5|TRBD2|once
TGTGCCAGCTCGGGGCTAGCGGGAAAGGAGACCCAGTACTTC
CASSGLAGKETQYF
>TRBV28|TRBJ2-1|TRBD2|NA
TGTGCCAGCAGTTTCCGACTAGCGGGAGATGAGCAGTTCTTC
CASSFRLAGDEQFF
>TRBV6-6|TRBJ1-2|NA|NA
TGTGCCAGCAGTTACCAACCAGCCTCTAACTATGGCTACACCTTC
CASSYQPASNYGYTF
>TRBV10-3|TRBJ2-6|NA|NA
TGTGCCATCAGTGAGTCAGCTATGGGAGCTGGGGCCAACGTCCTGACTTTC
CAISESAMGAGANVLTF
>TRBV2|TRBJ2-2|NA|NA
TGTGCCAGCAGTTCTGCCGGGACAACTCTCGGGGAGCTGTTTTTT
CASSSAGTTLGELFF
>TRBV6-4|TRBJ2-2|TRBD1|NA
TGTGCCAGCAGTCCAGGGGGCTCGAACACCGGGGAGCTGTTTTTT
CASSPGGSNTGELFF
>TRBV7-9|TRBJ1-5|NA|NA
TGTGCCAGCAGCCTGGGGGTGGGTCAGCCCCAGCATTTT
CASSLGVGQPQHF
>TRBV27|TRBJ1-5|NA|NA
TGTGCCAGCAGTTTATTCTGGGGACAGCCCCAGCATTTT
CASSLFWGQPQHF
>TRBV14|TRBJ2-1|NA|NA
TGTGCCAGCAGCCAAAACCTACAGTACAATGAGCAGTTCTTC
CASSQNLQYNEQFF
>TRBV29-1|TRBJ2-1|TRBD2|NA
TGCAGCGCCAAAATAGCGGGCTCCTACAATGAGCAGTTCTTC
CSAKIAGSYNEQFF
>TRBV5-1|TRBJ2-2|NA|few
TGCGCCAGCAGCTTGGCCCCCCAGGGCGCGGGCACCGGGGAGCTGTTTTTT
CASSLAPQGAGTGELFF
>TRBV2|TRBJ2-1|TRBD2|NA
TGTGCCACTAAAGGGGCGGGAGGGTACAATGAGCAGTTCTTC
CATKGAGGYNEQFF
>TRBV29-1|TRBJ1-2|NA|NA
TGCAGCGTTGAGGGGCAATCCTTAAACTATGGCTACACCTTC
CSVEGQSLNYGYTF